This T cell receptor beta chain was captured by sequencing in a study of cytomegalovirus exposure and HLA in healthy donors. Trimming left V 5 bases short and J 4 bases short, with 12 bases between. The germline gives CDR1 MDHEN, CDR2 SYDVKM. This CDR3 spans 14 amino acids. Note on this clone: Its antigen remains unknown.

The repertoire was sequenced with immunoSEQ multiplex PCR; TCRdb's copy has only in-frame clones and lacks some. The sample contains roughly 300,000 clones, more than 80% of which appear only once. General study results and limits: In vitro testing confirmed a few CMV-associated chains as specific for CMV antigens. Listed as cytomegalovirus-associated were over 150 TCR beta chains.

Sequenced sample: PBMCs. The TCR was taken from a woman aged 18 to 35 in good health and CMV-seronegative. The genes are TRBV28 and TRBJ1-5; unclear D gene. Here the CDR3 reads CASSPGWGNQPQHF. CDR3 nucleotides: TGTGCCAGCAGTCCGGGGTGGGGTAATCAGCCCCAGCATTTT.